The 12 T cell receptor beta chains given below trace back to one sample, sequenced in a study of blood T cell repertoires in COVID-19. The assay was immunoSEQ multiplex PCR, and TCRdb's table has in-frame clones only and misses some. Of roughly 320,000 clones in the sample, over 75% are singletons; the top ten hold about 4%. The sample was PBMCs or T cells enriched from blood (not recorded which). The source of these receptors is a man between 25 and 39 years old who had recovered from COVID-19.

Written as DNA, the CDR3 is TGCGCCAGCAGCTTGGTTCTGGACAGTTCCCCAGGTGGCTACGAGCAGTACTTC. Its translation: CASSLVLDSSPGGYEQYF. The genes are TRBV5-1 and TRBJ2-7, with D perhaps TRBD1 (6 bases). From germline, CDR1 is SGHRS and CDR2 YFSETQ. V dropped 0 bases and J dropped 3 bases, with 22 bases sitting between them. This CDR3 spans 18 amino acids.

CDR3 residues: CASSRGQGSNEQFF. CDR3 nucleotide sequence: TGTGCCAGCAGCCGGGGACAGGGGTCGAATGAGCAGTTCTTC. The chain is built from TRBV7-2 and TRBJ2-1; 10 bases are a match to TRBD1. This CDR3 has 14 amino acids. Germline V gene data show CDR1 as SGHTA and CDR2 as FQGNSA. The ends lost 5 bases at V and 7 bases at J; junction bases unmatched: 5.

The genes are TRBV12-3 or TRBV12-4 and TRBJ2-6, with D hard to call. Trimming stripped 5 bases from V and 4 bases from J, with 6 bases between. The CDR3 covers 13 residues. The CDR3: CASSIIGANVLTF. CDR3 DNA sequence: TGTGCCAGCAGTATTATCGGGGCCAACGTCCTGACTTTC.

The J gene is TRBJ2-4, the V gene TRBV5-1, with D possibly matching TRBD1 (5 bases). Germline-derived CDR1 and CDR2 are SGHRS and YFSETQ. The V gene lost 5 bases and the J gene lost 1 base, with 10 bases spanning the gap. The CDR3 covers 14 residues. CDR3 bases: TGCGCCAGCAGGGGTCAGGGTGCCAAAAACATTCAGTACTTC. Translation: CASRGQGAKNIQYF.

The V call is TRBV28, the J call TRBJ1-2, with D maybe TRBD1 (5 bases). This CDR3 region has 13 residues. V lost 8 bases and J 4 bases, leaving 14 bases between the germline ends. Looked up from germline, CDR1 is MDHEN and CDR2 is SYDVKM. CDR3 nucleotides: TGTGCCAGCTCCAGGGAGGGAGGCTATGGCTACACCTTC. Its protein product is CASSREGGYGYTF.

The chain uses TRBV15 and TRBJ2-5; D ambiguous. V lost 1 base and J 5 bases, leaving 5 bases between the germline ends. The CDR3 totals 12 residues. The germline V gene encodes CDR1 LNHNV and CDR2 YYDKDF (reference sequence). The CDR3 nucleotides read TGTGCCACCAGCAGAGGCCGGGAGACCCAGTACTTC. It encodes CATSRGRETQYF.

This chain links TRBV7-6 with TRBJ2-2; D is ambiguous. CDR1 SGHVS and CDR2 FNYEAQ come from the germline V gene. CDR3 size: 14 residues. Trimming took off 5 bases at V and 9 bases at J, with 16 bases between the two ends. CDR3 residues: CASSRTTIARELFF. In DNA form, the CDR3 reads TGTGCCAGCAGCCGCACCACTATTGCGCGGGAGCTGTTTTTT.

As to this clone: In the same sample, other DNA sequences code for this CDR3. V and J are TRBV5-1 and TRBJ2-7, with 8 bases lining up with TRBD1. V trimming: 0 bases; J trimming: 4 bases; junction bases outside the gene matches: 6. This CDR3 comprises 15 residues. From germline, CDR1 is SGHRS and CDR2 YFSETQ. DNA for the CDR3: TGCGCCAGCAGCTTGGCTGGACAGGGTTTTTACGAGCAGTACTTC. Protein: CASSLAGQGFYEQYF.

Points on this clone: The sample contains more than one DNA sequence encoding this CDR3. V and J are TRBV5-1 and TRBJ2-7; no clear D. Germline V lookup: CDR1 SGHRS, CDR2 YFSETQ. The CDR3 length is 14 residues. Trimming cost V 0 bases and J 1 base, with 8 bases left between them. CDR3 region: CASSLGQRSYEQYF. CDR3 coding DNA: TGCGCCAGCAGCTTGGGACAAAGGTCCTACGAGCAGTACTTC.

V gene TRBV5-1 combines with J gene TRBJ2-7, with 10 bases lining up with TRBD1. The CDR3 consists of 12 residues. Per germline, CDR1 SGHRS and CDR2 YFSETQ. V lost 4 bases and J lost 7; bases outside the gene matches: 2. CDR3 sequence (DNA): TGCGCCAGCAGCGGGGGACAGGGGGAGCAGTACTTC. Translated: CASSGGQGEQYF.

This chain uses TRBV4-2 with TRBJ1-2; TRBD1 might be the D (6 bases). Trimming took off 8 bases at V and 0 bases at J, with 16 bases between the two ends. The CDR3 length is 15 residues. In germline, CDR1 is LGHNA, CDR2 YNFKEQ. CDR3 nucleotides: TGTGCCAGCCAGCAAAATAGGGGGACTAACTATGGCTACACCTTC. Translated: CASQQNRGTNYGYTF.

V usage is TRBV7-2 and J usage is TRBJ2-7; the D gene is possibly TRBD2 (6 bases). CDR1 SGHTA and CDR2 FQGNSA come from the germline V gene. This CDR3 is 14 amino acids long. Trimming cost V 3 bases and J 7 bases, with 16 bases left between them. CDR3 region: CASSFGGTAFEQYF. In nucleotides, the CDR3 is TGTGCCAGCAGCTTTGGGGGGACGGCCTTTGAGCAGTACTTC. The full variable domain, rest sourced from reference TRBV7-2 and TRBJ2-7, is GAGVSQSPSNKVTEKGKDVELRCDPISGHTALYWYRQSLGQGLEFLIYFQGNSAPDKSGLPSDRFSAERTGGSVSTLTIQRTQQEDSAVYLCASSFGGTAFEQYFGPGTRLTVT.